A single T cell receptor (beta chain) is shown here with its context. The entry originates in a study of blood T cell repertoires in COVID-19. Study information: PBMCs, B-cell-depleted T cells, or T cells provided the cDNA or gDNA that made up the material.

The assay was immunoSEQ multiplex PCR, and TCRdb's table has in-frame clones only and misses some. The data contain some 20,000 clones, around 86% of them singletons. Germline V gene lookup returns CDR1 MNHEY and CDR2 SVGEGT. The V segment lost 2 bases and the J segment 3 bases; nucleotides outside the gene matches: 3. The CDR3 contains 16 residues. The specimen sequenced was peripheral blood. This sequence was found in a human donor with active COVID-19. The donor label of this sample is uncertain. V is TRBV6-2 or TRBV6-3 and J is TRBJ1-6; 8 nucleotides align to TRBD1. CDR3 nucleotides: TGTGCCAGCAGTTACCGGACAGGGCGCTATAATTCACCCCTCCACTTT. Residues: CASSYRTGRYNSPLHF.